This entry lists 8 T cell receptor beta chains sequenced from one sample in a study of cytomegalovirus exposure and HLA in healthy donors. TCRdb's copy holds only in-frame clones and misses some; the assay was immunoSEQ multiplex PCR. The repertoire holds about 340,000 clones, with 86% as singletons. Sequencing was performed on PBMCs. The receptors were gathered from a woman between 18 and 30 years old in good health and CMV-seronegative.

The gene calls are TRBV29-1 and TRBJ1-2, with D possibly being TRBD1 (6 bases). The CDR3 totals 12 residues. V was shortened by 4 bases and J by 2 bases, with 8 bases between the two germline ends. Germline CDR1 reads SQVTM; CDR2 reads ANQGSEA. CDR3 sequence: CSVGTANYGYTF. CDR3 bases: TGCAGCGTTGGGACAGCAAACTATGGCTACACCTTC.

CDR3 region: CASSLGQGVTNYGYTF. DNA for the CDR3: TGCGCCAGCAGCTTGGGACAGGGGGTGACTAACTATGGCTACACCTTC. The chain carries TRBV5-1 and TRBJ1-2; 9 bases fit TRBD1. The CDR3 contains 16 residues. V shed 0 bases, J shed 0 bases, and the junction held 3 bases outside the gene matches. Germline lookup yields CDR1 SGHRS and CDR2 YFSETQ.

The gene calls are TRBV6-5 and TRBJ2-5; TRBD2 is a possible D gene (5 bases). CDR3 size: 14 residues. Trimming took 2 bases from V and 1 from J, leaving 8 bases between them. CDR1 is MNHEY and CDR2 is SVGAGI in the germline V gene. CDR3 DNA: TGTGCCAGCAGTTACGGCCGGGGCCAAGAGACCCAGTACTTC. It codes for CASSYGRGQETQYF.

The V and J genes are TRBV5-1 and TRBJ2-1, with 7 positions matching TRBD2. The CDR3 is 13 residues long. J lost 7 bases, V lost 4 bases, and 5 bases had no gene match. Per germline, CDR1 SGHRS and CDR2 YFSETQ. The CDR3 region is CASSHSGLNEQFF. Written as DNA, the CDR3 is TGCGCCAGCAGCCATAGCGGGTTGAATGAGCAGTTCTTC. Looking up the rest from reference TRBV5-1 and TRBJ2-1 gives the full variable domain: KAGVTQTPRYLIKTRGQQVTLSCSPISGHRSVSWYQQTPGQGLQFLFEYFSETQRNKGNFPGRFSGRQFSNSRSEMNVSTLELGDSALYLCASSHSGLNEQFFGPGTRLTVL.

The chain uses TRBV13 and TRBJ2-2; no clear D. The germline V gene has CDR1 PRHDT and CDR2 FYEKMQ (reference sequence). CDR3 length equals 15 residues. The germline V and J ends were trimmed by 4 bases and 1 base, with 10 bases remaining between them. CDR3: CASSSLWRNTGELFF. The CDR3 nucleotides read TGTGCCAGCAGCTCCTTGTGGAGGAACACCGGGGAGCTGTTTTTT.

DNA for the CDR3: TGTGCCAGCAGCCAAGTTGGGAGTGATACGCAGTATTTT. It codes for CASSQVGSDTQYF. This sequence joins TRBV14 and TRBJ2-3; tentatively, D is TRBD2 (5 bases). V shed 1 base and J shed 6 bases, with 8 bases lying between them. This CDR3 is built from 13 residues. In germline, CDR1 is SGHDN, CDR2 FVKESK.

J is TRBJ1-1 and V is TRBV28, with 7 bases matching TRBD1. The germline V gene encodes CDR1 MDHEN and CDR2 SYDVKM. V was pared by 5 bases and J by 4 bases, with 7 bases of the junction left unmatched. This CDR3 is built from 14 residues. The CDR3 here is CASSAQTGRTEAFF. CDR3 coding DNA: TGTGCCAGCAGTGCACAGACAGGGCGCACTGAAGCTTTCTTT.

The CDR3 DNA follows: TGTGCTAGTGGTCCCCCTCTGGGAGGGCTAGGGAGGGAGACCCAGTACTTC. This sequence encodes CASGPPLGGLGRETQYF. This chain connects TRBV12-5 to TRBJ2-5; 7 bases map to TRBD2. The CDR3 has 17 residues. CDR1 is LGHNT and CDR2 is FRNRAP in the germline V gene. Trimming cost V 5 bases and J 5 bases; bases outside gene matches: 17.